Below are 29 T cell receptor beta chains sequenced from a single sample in a study of blood T cell repertoires in COVID-19. Here immunoSEQ multiplex PCR was the method, and the copy in TCRdb shows in-frame clones only, minus some. The sample contains about 40,000 clones, 87% of which appear only once. Material: peripheral blood. The receptors here all came from a man aged 55-75 years with acute or convalescent COVID-19.

This clone was observed once. V is TRBV18 and J is TRBJ2-7; D perhaps matches TRBD1 (6 bases). The germline CDR1 and CDR2 sequences are KGHSH and LQKENI. The V end was cut by 3 bases, the J end by 9 bases, with 18 bases between. This CDR3 region has 14 residues. CDR3 region: CASSPERDTGWQYV. For the CDR3, the DNA is TGTGCCAGCTCACCCGAAAGGGACACGGGGTGGCAGTACGTC.

The V call is TRBV28, the J call TRBJ1-5, with 7 bases aligning to TRBD1. Germline lookup yields CDR1 MDHEN and CDR2 SYDVKM. CDR3 length: 15 amino acids. J gave up 7 bases and V 2 bases, and 8 bases lay outside the gene matches. As DNA, the CDR3 is TGTGCCAGCAGTTTAGGAGGGGGCGCTGGGCAGCCCCAGCATTTT. It specifies CASSLGGGAGQPQHF.

The rearrangement uses TRBV5-1 and TRBJ2-2; 16 bases match TRBD2. CDR3 length equals 19 residues. After removal of 3 bases from V and 5 bases from J, the junction contained 10 bases not matched to a gene. Germline V CDR1 and CDR2: SGHRS, YFSETQ. The CDR3 DNA is TGCGCCAGCAGCTGGACCGGGACTAGCGGGAGGGCCGGGACCGGGGAGCTGTTTTTT. This sequence encodes CASSWTGTSGRAGTGELFF.

CDR3 DNA: TGTGCCAGCAGTCAAGACAGATTTCCCAACACCATATATTTT. Its translation is CASSQDRFPNTIYF. The J gene is TRBJ1-3, the V gene TRBV6-6; possibly TRBD1 for D (5 bases). The germline V gene has CDR1 MNHNY and CDR2 SVGAGI (reference sequence). This CDR3 has 14 amino acids. The germline V and J ends were trimmed by 5 bases and 7 bases, with 15 bases remaining between them.

The CDR3 loop is CASSLAGGRAKETQYF. The CDR3 DNA reads TGTGCCAGCAGCTTGGCGGGCGGGCGGGCAAAAGAGACCCAGTACTTC. The V and J genes are TRBV5-4 and TRBJ2-5; perhaps TRBD2 as D (5 bases). V lost 0 bases, J lost 3 bases, and 15 bases lay in between. CDR1 is SGHNT, CDR2 YYREEE, per germline (reference sequence). The CDR3 length is 16 residues.

This chain links TRBV10-3 with TRBJ2-1, with 13 bases matching TRBD2. The ends lost 4 bases at V and 14 bases at J; junction bases unmatched: 14. Germline loops: CDR1 ENHRY, CDR2 SYGVKD. The CDR3 covers 16 residues. The chain's CDR3 is CAISGALGTSGAPEFF. The CDR3 DNA reads TGTGCCATCAGTGGGGCACTTGGGACTAGCGGGGCCCCGGAGTTCTTC.

The chain joins TRBV7-8 to TRBJ2-1, with 13 nucleotides matching TRBD2. CDR3 length equals 14 residues. V dropped 5 bases and J dropped 12; count of bases not matched to a gene: 7. CDR1 and CDR2 (germline): SGHVS, FQNEAQ. The CDR3 is CASSPGLAGARQFF. In DNA, the CDR3 is TGTGCCAGCAGCCCCGGACTAGCGGGAGCGAGGCAGTTCTTC.

This CDR3 reads CASTRLLSSYEQYF. CDR3 DNA: TGTGCCAGCACCCGACTCTTGAGCTCCTACGAGCAGTACTTC. The V gene is TRBV28, the J gene TRBJ2-7; D gene unclear. In germline, CDR1 is MDHEN, CDR2 SYDVKM. CDR3 length: 14 amino acids. The V gene lost 7 bases and the J gene lost 0 bases, with 13 bases spanning the gap.

This clone showed up just a few times. The V and J genes are TRBV9 and TRBJ1-1; 7 bases agree with TRBD1. Germline V CDR1 and CDR2: SGDLS, YYNGEE. With V trimmed by 3 bases and J by 11 bases, 7 bases remained unmatched. CDR3 length: 12 amino acids. This chain's CDR3 is CASSGLGQRAFF. For the CDR3, the DNA is TGTGCCAGCAGCGGGCTGGGACAGCGGGCTTTCTTT. Full variable domain (rest looked up from reference TRBV9 and TRBJ1-1): DSGVTQTPKHLITATGQRVTLRCSPRSGDLSVYWYQQSLDQGLQFLIQYYNGEERAKGNILERFSAQQFPDLHSELNLSSLELGDSALYFCASSGLGQRAFFGQGTRLTVV.

This sequence joins TRBV9 and TRBJ1-6; 11 bases match TRBD1. Looked up from germline, CDR1 is SGDLS and CDR2 is YYNGEE. The J segment lost 14 bases and the V segment lost 3 bases, leaving 4 bases of the junction unmatched. CDR3 length equals 13 residues. The CDR3: CASSAAGQGALHF. The CDR3 region has the DNA TGTGCCAGCAGCGCAGCGGGACAGGGGGCCCTCCACTTT. Based on the CDR3 plus reference TRBV9 and TRBJ1-6, the full variable domain is DSGVTQTPKHLITATGQRVTLRCSPRSGDLSVYWYQQSLDQGLQFLIQYYNGEERAKGNILERFSAQQFPDLHSELNLSSLELGDSALYFCASSAAGQGALHFGNGTRLTVT.

This chain uses TRBV4-1 with TRBJ2-2; 10 bases match TRBD2. Germline-derived CDR1 and CDR2 are MGHRA and YSYEKL. The CDR3 loop spans 16 amino acids. V lost 0 bases to trimming and J lost 6 bases; unmatched junction nucleotides: 4. Here the CDR3 reads CASSQETAGGPGELFF. CDR3 sequence (DNA): TGCGCCAGCAGCCAAGAAACAGCGGGAGGGCCCGGGGAGCTGTTTTTT.

The chain has TRBV5-1 and TRBJ1-4, with a tentative D call TRBD1 (6 bases). The CDR3 totals 14 residues. Germline V lookup: CDR1 SGHRS, CDR2 YFSETQ. With 3 bases removed from V and 5 bases from J, the gap between germline ends came to 11 bases. The CDR3 DNA follows: TGCGCCAGCAGCTCGACAGGCGGCAATGAAAAACTGTTTTTT. Amino acids: CASSSTGGNEKLFF. Together with reference TRBV5-1 and TRBJ1-4, the CDR3 gives the full variable domain: KAGVTQTPRYLIKTRGQQVTLSCSPISGHRSVSWYQQTPGQGLQFLFEYFSETQRNKGNFPGRFSGRQFSNSRSEMNVSTLELGDSALYLCASSSTGGNEKLFFGSGTQLSVL.

The CDR3 nucleotides are TGCGCCAGCAGCTGGGCGGGGACCGGGGAGCTGTTTTTT. Translating gives CASSWAGTGELFF. V usage is TRBV5-1 and J usage is TRBJ2-2, with a possible D match to TRBD2 (6 bases). The CDR3 contains 13 residues. CDR1 is SGHRS and CDR2 is YFSETQ in the germline V gene. V shed 3 bases and J shed 5 bases, with 8 bases lying between them.

This chain joins TRBV6-2 or TRBV6-3 and TRBJ2-5; 11 bases map to TRBD2. This CDR3 has 17 residues. Germline CDR1 MNHEY, CDR2 SVGEGT. V was clipped by 6 bases and J by 5 bases; unmatched bases: 14. This chain's CDR3 is CASSQRVTSGSSETQYF. The CDR3 coding sequence is TGTGCCAGCAGCCAAAGGGTAACTAGCGGGAGCTCGGAGACCCAGTACTTC.

The chain employs TRBV27 and TRBJ2-2; TRBD2 matches 9 bases. V dropped 3 bases and J dropped 4; count of bases not matched to a gene: 6. Looked up from germline, CDR1 is MNHEY and CDR2 is SMNVEV (reference sequence). The CDR3 spans 16 residues. CDR3 sequence (DNA): TGTGCCAGCAGTTTCGTTGCGGGAGGGCCCACCGGGGAGCTGTTTTTT. Its translation is CASSFVAGGPTGELFF.

V usage is TRBV4-3 and J usage is TRBJ2-1, with 14 positions matching TRBD2. V shed 0 bases, J shed 11 bases, and the junction held 6 bases outside the gene matches. CDR3 length equals 16 residues. Germline-derived CDR1 and CDR2 are LGHNA and YSLEER. CDR3 sequence: CASSQDQGTSGSKQFF. In DNA form, the CDR3 reads TGCGCCAGCAGCCAAGATCAGGGGACTAGCGGGAGTAAGCAGTTCTTC.

This clone was seen more than once but under ten times. The chain is built from TRBV19 and TRBJ2-2; weak D call: TRBD2 (6 bases). The CDR3 runs to 13 residues. The V and J ends lost 1 base and 8 bases respectively, with 8 bases between them. The germline gives CDR1 LNHDA, CDR2 SQIVND (reference sequence). This CDR3 is CASSIVGGGELFF. CDR3 nucleotides: TGTGCCAGTAGTATAGTCGGGGGAGGGGAGCTGTTTTTT.

This clone was recorded only once. This chain joins TRBV6-5 and TRBJ2-2, with D possibly matching TRBD1 (5 bases). Germline V CDR1 and CDR2: MNHEY, SVGAGI. The CDR3 runs 14 residues. V was pared by 6 bases and J by 6 bases, with 14 bases between. CDR3 amino acids: CASRPTQAPGELFF. CDR3 nucleotides: TGTGCCAGCAGGCCGACACAGGCGCCCGGGGAGCTGTTTTTT.

This rearrangement joins TRBV11-2 to TRBJ1-5; maybe TRBD1 (6 bases). CDR3 length: 19 amino acids. The V gene lost 2 bases and the J gene lost 1 base, with 21 bases spanning the gap. Looked up from germline, CDR1 is SGHAT and CDR2 is FQNNGV. In nucleotides, the CDR3 is TGTGCCAGCAGCTTAAACACCGACTCGGGACAACTAAGCAATCAGCCCCAGCATTTT. This encodes CASSLNTDSGQLSNQPQHF.

The CDR3 sequence is CARLPGKRVTNEQFF. Written as DNA, the CDR3 is TGTGCCAGACTTCCAGGGAAACGGGTAACCAATGAGCAGTTCTTC. This sequence joins TRBV6-4 and TRBJ2-1; D might be TRBD1 (5 bases). The length of the CDR3 is 15 residues. The V end was cut by 9 bases, the J end by 6 bases, with 21 bases between. Germline V gene sequence: CDR1 MRHNA, CDR2 SNTAGT.

The chain joins TRBV2 to TRBJ1-1; possible D gene TRBD1, 6 bases. Trimming cost V 5 bases and J 3 bases, with 13 bases left between them. The CDR3 is made up of 14 amino acids. Germline-derived CDR1 and CDR2 are SNHLY and FYNNEI. The CDR3 sequence is CASSSPQGHTEAFF. CDR3 DNA: TGTGCCAGCAGTTCCCCTCAGGGGCACACTGAAGCTTTCTTT.

The chain employs TRBV29-1 and TRBJ2-1, with D possibly matching TRBD2 (6 bases). CDR3 length: 15 amino acids. V was cut by 3 bases and J by 2 bases, with 14 bases left in between. The V gene's germline CDR1 is SQVTM and CDR2 ANQGSEA. The CDR3 reads CSVEEGTPAYNEQFF. CDR3 in DNA: TGCAGCGTTGAGGAGGGAACCCCCGCCTACAATGAGCAGTTCTTC.

The V call is TRBV27, the J call TRBJ2-3; 9 nucleotides agree with TRBD1. Germline V gene sequence: CDR1 MNHEY, CDR2 SMNVEV (reference sequence). The CDR3 has 15 residues. V lost 6 bases to trimming and J lost 5 bases; unmatched junction nucleotides: 9. The CDR3 spells CASRDRGIGIDTQYF. Written as DNA, the CDR3 is TGTGCCAGCAGGGACAGGGGAATAGGTATAGATACGCAGTATTTT.

Here the CDR3 DNA reads TGTGCCAGCAGTTACTCGAACCTAGCGGGAGGAGGCGAGCAGTACGTC. It is translated as CASSYSNLAGGGEQYV. The rearrangement links TRBV6-2 or TRBV6-3 to TRBJ2-7; 11 nucleotides agree with TRBD2. After removal of 0 bases from V and 6 bases from J, the junction contained 7 bases not matched to a gene. The CDR3 length is 16 residues. Germline assignment: CDR1 MNHEY and CDR2 SVGEGT.

V gene TRBV29-1 combines with J gene TRBJ2-5; 12 bases are a match to TRBD1. The V and J ends lost 1 base and 4 bases, in that order; junction bases with no gene match: 1. Germline V gene sequence: CDR1 SQVTM, CDR2 ANQGSEA. There are 14 residues in the CDR3. Written as DNA, the CDR3 is TGCAGCGTTGAAGGGGGACAGGGGGCAGAGACCCAGTACTTC. As protein: CSVEGGQGAETQYF.

The rearrangement uses TRBV11-3 and TRBJ1-1; 7 bases map to TRBD1. This CDR3 comprises 12 residues. V was pared by 5 bases and J by 10 bases, with 7 bases of the junction left unmatched. Germline V gene lookup returns CDR1 SGHNT and CDR2 YENEEA. The CDR3 DNA is TGTGCCAGCAGCAATACCCCAGGGGGAGCTTTCTTT. It translates to CASSNTPGGAFF.

CDR3 in amino acids: CASSYGDRQDGYTF. DNA for the CDR3: TGTGCCAGCAGTTACGGGGACAGGCAGGATGGCTACACCTTC. This rearrangement joins TRBV6-5 to TRBJ1-2; 8 bases map to TRBD1. Trimming took 2 bases from V and 6 from J; bases not matched to a gene: 5. Germline values: CDR1 MNHEY, CDR2 SVGAGI. This CDR3 has 14 residues.

The chain joins TRBV6-5 to TRBJ1-2, with TRBD1 identical over 7 bases. This CDR3 region has 13 residues. The trim removed 6 bases at V and 4 bases at J, leaving 5 bases unmatched. In germline, CDR1 is MNHEY, CDR2 SVGAGI. The CDR3 DNA follows: TGTGCCAGCAGGGACCAGGGGGGCTATGGCTACACCTTC. Encoded protein: CASRDQGGYGYTF.

The CDR3 sequence: CASSSGRTLGGSLHF. CDR3 DNA: TGTGCCAGCAGTTCGGGACGGACTCTGGGGGGGTCCCTCCACTTT. The V call is TRBV6-5, the J call TRBJ1-6, with D possibly being TRBD1 (5 bases). The germline CDR1 and CDR2 sequences are MNHEY and SVGAGI. This CDR3 contains 15 residues. The germline V and J ends were trimmed by 4 bases and 14 bases, with 21 bases remaining between them.